The 29 T cell receptor beta chains given below trace back to one sample, sequenced in a study of cytotoxic CD8 clonotypes in ibrutinib-treated CLL. Some clones are missing from TCRdb's copy, which holds only in-frame ones; the method was immunoSEQ multiplex PCR. The table shows roughly 250,000 clones, with around 70% occurring only once. Specimen: PBMCs, collected after 24 months of ibrutinib treatment. Receptor source: a human donor with chronic lymphocytic leukemia.

The V gene is TRBV12-5, the J gene TRBJ2-1; TRBD1 aligns across 10 bases. Per the germline V gene, CDR1 is LGHNT and CDR2 is FRNRAP. The CDR3 covers 16 residues. V lost 1 base and J lost 8; bases outside the gene matches: 8. CDR3 amino acids: CASGLATGGYTDEQFF. The CDR3 nucleotides are TGTGCTAGTGGTTTGGCGACAGGGGGCTATACAGATGAGCAGTTCTTC.

The J gene is TRBJ1-4, the V gene TRBV7-6; TRBD1 matches 10 bases. V lost 5 bases and J lost 5; bases outside the gene matches: 8. The CDR3 runs to 16 residues. Germline V CDR1 and CDR2: SGHVS, FNYEAQ. CDR3 coding DNA: TGTGCCAGCAGCCGGAATCCGGGACAGGGGAATGAAAAACTGTTTTTT. Protein sequence: CASSRNPGQGNEKLFF. The entire variable domain, with the rest obtained from reference TRBV7-6 and TRBJ1-4, is as follows: GAGVSQSPRYKVTKRGQDVALRCDPISGHVSLYWYRQALGQGPEFLTYFNYEAQQDKSGLPNDRFSAERPEGSISTLTIQRTEQRDSAMYRCASSRNPGQGNEKLFFGSGTQLSVL.

CDR3 bases: TGTGCCAGCAGCTTAGCGACAGGGGCTGGAAACACCATATATTTT. It yields the protein CASSLATGAGNTIYF. The chain recombines TRBV7-2 with TRBJ1-3; 8 bases are shared with TRBD1. The ends lost 0 bases at V and 2 bases at J; junction bases unmatched: 0. This CDR3 is 15 amino acids long. Germline CDR1 reads SGHTA; CDR2 reads FQGNSA.

This chain connects TRBV7-2 to TRBJ2-7, with D hard to call. This CDR3 is 13 amino acids long. The germline V gene encodes CDR1 SGHTA and CDR2 FQGNSA. V lost 3 bases and J 4 bases, leaving 10 bases between the germline ends. The CDR3 region has the DNA TGTGCCAGCAGCTTGTCCGGTCAGTACGAGCAGTACTTC. Protein sequence: CASSLSGQYEQYF.

The chain joins TRBV2 to TRBJ2-4; 12 nucleotides agree with TRBD2. The CDR3 is made up of 17 amino acids. CDR1 and CDR2 from the germline V gene are SNHLY and FYNNEI. Losses at the gene ends were 7 bases for V and 0 bases for J; bases not matched to a gene: 7. The CDR3 sequence is CASTRTSGNLAKNIQYF. The CDR3 DNA is TGTGCCAGCACTAGGACTAGCGGGAATCTAGCCAAAAACATTCAGTACTTC.

This chain links TRBV18 with TRBJ2-7; 7 nucleotides agree with TRBD1. The CDR3 spans 15 residues. The junction had 11 bases not matched to a gene; V was cut back by 5 bases and J by 4 bases. The V gene's germline CDR1 is KGHSH and CDR2 LQKENI. The CDR3 loop reads CASSTETGYRYEQYF. Written as DNA, the CDR3 is TGTGCCAGCTCAACTGAGACAGGGTACCGTTACGAGCAGTACTTC. The full variable domain, its missing parts supplied by reference TRBV18 and TRBJ2-7, is NAGVMQNPRHLVRRRGQEARLRCSPMKGHSHVYWYRQLPEEGLKFMVYLQKENIIDESGMPKERFSAEFPKEGPSILRIQQVVRGDSAAYFCASSTETGYRYEQYFGPGTRLTVT.

This chain connects TRBV5-1 to TRBJ2-2; D unresolved. The CDR3 sequence is 15 residues long. V was shortened by 1 base and J by 0 bases, with 7 bases between the two germline ends. The V gene's germline CDR1 is SGHRS and CDR2 YFSETQ. In DNA, the CDR3 is TGCGCCAGCAGCTTGAGGGCCTCGAACACCGGGGAGCTGTTTTTT. Protein product: CASSLRASNTGELFF.

The V and J genes are TRBV28 and TRBJ2-2, with D uncertain. Trimming pared 6 bases from V and 5 bases from J, leaving 10 bases between. Per germline, CDR1 MDHEN and CDR2 SYDVKM. CDR3 size: 13 residues. CDR3 sequence: CASSWIYTGELFF. Written as DNA, the CDR3 is TGTGCCAGCAGCTGGATTTATACCGGGGAGCTGTTTTTT.

The chain employs TRBV19 and TRBJ2-1, with 13 bases that match TRBD2. This CDR3 is built from 17 residues. V shed 5 bases and J 7 bases; nucleotides not matched to a gene: 11. Germline V gene data show CDR1 as LNHDA and CDR2 as SQIVND (reference sequence). CDR3 coding DNA: TGTGCCAGTAGTGTTGGACTAGCGGGAGTGAGGGGAAATGAGCAGTTCTTC. Translation gives CASSVGLAGVRGNEQFF.

J is TRBJ2-6 and V is TRBV4-3, with D hard to call. CDR3 length: 14 residues. V was shortened by 0 bases and J by 2 bases, with 2 bases between the two germline ends. Germline V gene sequence: CDR1 LGHNA, CDR2 YSLEER. Here the CDR3 DNA reads TGCGCCAGCAGCCAAGATCCTGGGGCCAACGTCCTGACTTTC. Translated, it gives CASSQDPGANVLTF.

The chain carries TRBV7-3 and TRBJ1-4; D is possibly TRBD1 (6 bases). Trimming stripped 5 bases from V and 0 bases from J, with 10 bases between. This CDR3 is built from 15 residues. In germline, CDR1 is SGHTA, CDR2 FQGTGA. The CDR3 spells CASSPTGATNEKLFF. The CDR3 DNA reads TGTGCCAGCAGCCCGACAGGCGCAACTAATGAAAAACTGTTTTTT.

This clone has a count of ten or more. This chain joins TRBV15 and TRBJ2-7; perhaps TRBD1 as D (5 bases). The CDR3 length is 14 residues. Trimming removed 0 bases from V and 2 bases from J, with 8 bases in between. In germline, CDR1 is LNHNV, CDR2 YYDKDF (reference sequence). The DNA for the CDR3 is TGTGCCACCAGCAGAGATCAGGGTACCTACGAGCAGTACTTC. This codes for CATSRDQGTYEQYF.

J is TRBJ2-6 and V is TRBV7-6, with D perhaps given as TRBD1 or TRBD2 (6 bases each). The CDR3 has 18 residues. CDR1 is SGHVS and CDR2 is FNYEAQ in the germline V gene. V was shortened by 5 bases and J by 0 bases, with 17 bases between the two germline ends. The CDR3 region is CASSPEGGVFSGANVLTF. The CDR3 DNA follows: TGTGCCAGCAGCCCCGAGGGGGGAGTTTTCTCTGGGGCCAACGTCCTGACTTTC. Together with reference TRBV7-6 and TRBJ2-6, the CDR3 gives the full variable domain: GAGVSQSPRYKVTKRGQDVALRCDPISGHVSLYWYRQALGQGPEFLTYFNYEAQQDKSGLPNDRFSAERPEGSISTLTIQRTEQRDSAMYRCASSPEGGVFSGANVLTFGAGSRLTVL.

The chain uses TRBV28 and TRBJ1-4; D uncertain. V gave up 2 bases and J gave up 2 bases, with 6 bases separating them. This CDR3 has 14 residues. Per the germline V gene, CDR1 is MDHEN and CDR2 is SYDVKM. DNA of the CDR3: TGTGCCAGCAGTTTACCGGTCACTAATGAAAAACTGTTTTTT. This translates into CASSLPVTNEKLFF.

The chain joins TRBV4-2 to TRBJ1-1; 7 bases are shared with TRBD1. The CDR3 spans 14 residues. Germline V gene sequence: CDR1 LGHNA, CDR2 YNFKEQ. V was pared by 0 bases and J by 5 bases, with 3 bases of the junction left unmatched. The CDR3 bases are TGTGCCAGCAGCCAAGAACAGGGGAGTACTGAAGCTTTCTTT. It encodes CASSQEQGSTEAFF.

The chain employs TRBV11-2 and TRBJ1-2; D is possibly TRBD1 (5 bases). The CDR3 sequence is 12 residues long. Germline V gives CDR1 SGHAT, CDR2 FQNNGV. V dropped 4 bases and J dropped 8 bases, with 11 bases sitting between them. The CDR3 loop reads CASSSQRDGYTF. The CDR3 bases are TGTGCCAGCAGCTCGCAGAGGGACGGCTACACCTTC.

The rearrangement links TRBV10-1 to TRBJ2-3, with D perhaps TRBD2 (5 bases). This CDR3 region has 13 residues. V was clipped by 0 bases and J by 6 bases, with 7 bases between them. The germline V gene has CDR1 WNHNN and CDR2 SYGVQD (reference sequence). CDR3 protein: CASSESTGDTQYF. For the CDR3, the DNA is TGCGCCAGCAGTGAGTCTACGGGGGATACGCAGTATTTT.

The rearrangement links TRBV19 to TRBJ2-1, with TRBD2 matching over 8 bases. This CDR3 has 16 amino acids. V gave up 8 bases and J gave up 5 bases; unmatched junction bases: 14. Per the germline V gene, CDR1 is LNHDA and CDR2 is SQIVND (reference sequence). DNA of the CDR3: TGTGCCAGTTCGGCCGATGCGGGAGGAACCCACAATGAGCAGTTCTTC. Its translation: CASSADAGGTHNEQFF.

The chain combines TRBV28 with TRBJ2-7; tentatively, D is TRBD2 (5 bases). Germline loops: CDR1 MDHEN, CDR2 SYDVKM. With 6 bases removed from V and 0 bases from J, the gap between germline ends came to 12 bases. The CDR3 is 14 residues long. In nucleotides, the CDR3 is TGTGCCAGCAGCGAGGCGGGTCTCTCCTACGAGCAGTACTTC. Protein: CASSEAGLSYEQYF.

The V call is TRBV9, the J call TRBJ2-3; D is ambiguous. Germline CDR1 reads SGDLS; CDR2 reads YYNGEE. The CDR3 covers 11 residues. V was clipped by 4 bases and J by 10 bases, with 10 bases between them. The CDR3 is CASSPGWAQYF. The CDR3 DNA is TGTGCCAGCAGCCCGGGCTGGGCGCAGTATTTT.

CDR3: CASSIWDTSGSGFGNPYEQYF. The DNA for the CDR3 is TGTGCCAGTAGTATTTGGGATACTAGCGGGAGCGGTTTCGGCAACCCCTACGAGCAGTACTTC. J is TRBJ2-7 and V is TRBV19; TRBD2 matches 11 bases. This CDR3 has 21 amino acids. The germline CDR1 and CDR2 sequences are LNHDA and SQIVND (reference sequence). The V segment lost 3 bases and the J segment 2 bases; nucleotides outside the gene matches: 21.

The CDR3 spells CACGRDTTTDTQYF. DNA of the CDR3: TGTGCCTGCGGCCGGGACACCACCACAGATACGCAGTATTTT. This rearrangement joins TRBV30 to TRBJ2-3, with a tentative D call TRBD1 (6 bases). V lost 6 bases, J lost 2 bases, and 15 bases lay in between. Germline V gives CDR1 GTSNPN, CDR2 SVGIG (reference sequence). The CDR3 spans 14 residues.

The chain carries TRBV28 and TRBJ2-3; possible D gene TRBD2, 5 bases. The CDR3 extends over 18 amino acids. Germline CDR1 MDHEN, CDR2 SYDVKM. V was clipped by 5 bases and J by 5 bases, with 26 bases between them. This CDR3 is CASSPLGRADDRGDTQYF. CDR3 bases: TGTGCCAGCAGTCCCCTGGGTCGAGCGGACGACCGGGGAGATACGCAGTATTTT.

The chain recombines TRBV6-6 with TRBJ2-1; TRBD2 matches at 11 bases. The CDR3 length is 15 residues. Unmatched junction bases numbered 3, after V lost 6 bases and J lost 2 bases. Germline V gene lookup returns CDR1 MNHNY and CDR2 SVGAGI (reference sequence). This CDR3 is CASRASGGTYNEQFF. In DNA form, the CDR3 reads TGTGCCAGCAGAGCTAGCGGGGGGACCTACAATGAGCAGTTCTTC.

This rearrangement joins TRBV10-1 to TRBJ2-3; 8 nucleotides match TRBD2. The CDR3 runs 15 residues. Trimming cost V 4 bases and J 5 bases; bases outside gene matches: 8. Germline V gives CDR1 WNHNN, CDR2 SYGVQD (reference sequence). The CDR3 DNA reads TGCGCCAGCAGTGGGGCTAGCGGGTTACTAGATACGCAGTATTTT. It yields the protein CASSGASGLLDTQYF.

The genes are TRBV9 and TRBJ1-3; D remains ambiguous. Trimming pared 4 bases from V and 0 bases from J, leaving 14 bases between. The germline CDR1 and CDR2 sequences are SGDLS and YYNGEE. This CDR3 is built from 16 residues. The CDR3 protein is CASSQALGISGNTIYF. CDR3 nucleotide sequence: TGTGCCAGCAGCCAAGCTCTTGGAATCTCTGGAAACACCATATATTTT.

The J gene is TRBJ2-7, the V gene TRBV11-2; possible D gene TRBD1, 5 bases. V was pared by 2 bases and J by 9 bases, with 14 bases between. There are 13 residues in the CDR3. Germline CDR1 is SGHAT and CDR2 is FQNNGV. CDR3 protein: CASSLPSTVAQYF. The DNA of the CDR3 is TGTGCCAGCAGCTTACCCTCGACAGTAGCGCAGTACTTC.

V and J are TRBV27 and TRBJ1-2; D is ambiguous. The ends were cut back, 5 bases at V and 8 bases at J, with 12 bases in the middle. Germline V gives CDR1 MNHEY, CDR2 SMNVEV (reference sequence). CDR3 length: 12 residues. The CDR3: CASSSGVGGYTF. In DNA form, the CDR3 reads TGTGCCAGCAGTAGCGGAGTGGGAGGCTACACCTTC.

The table lists this clone with a few counts. The rearrangement links TRBV7-3 to TRBJ2-7; 7 bases line up with TRBD2. V shed 5 bases, J shed 4 bases, and the junction held 5 bases outside the gene matches. This CDR3 comprises 13 residues. Germline CDR1 reads SGHTA; CDR2 reads FQGTGA. CDR3 sequence: CASSEGEGYEQYF. The CDR3 nucleotides are TGTGCCAGCAGCGAAGGGGAGGGGTACGAGCAGTACTTC.